The 23 T cell receptor beta chains in this list originate from one sample, sequenced in a study of CD8 T cells in ankylosing spondylitis. Using its own MiXCR run on the 5' RACE reads, TCRdb lists one record per CDR3 protein. The table has just over 350,000 distinct CDR3 sequences, 20% seen once. Sequenced sample: blood, either unsorted or a sorted T cell fraction (not recorded which). The origin of the receptors is a male donor with ankylosing spondylitis or in good health (not recorded which).

CDR3 protein: CASSPTGGSYNEQFF. Written as DNA, the CDR3 is TGTGCCAGCAGCCCGACAGGGGGCTCGTACAATGAGCAGTTCTTC. The V and J genes are TRBV7-9 and TRBJ2-1, with 10 bases lining up with TRBD1. The CDR3 is 15 amino acids. CDR1 is SEHNR, CDR2 FQNEAQ, per germline (reference sequence). V dropped 5 bases and J dropped 4; count of bases not matched to a gene: 5.

V is TRBV20-1 and J is TRBJ1-6; a possible D gene is TRBD1 (5 bases). Trimming removed 2 bases from V and 10 bases from J, with 12 bases in between. The CDR3 is 13 amino acids. From germline, CDR1 is DFQATT and CDR2 SNEGSKA (reference sequence). This CDR3 is CSARTEGKSPLHF. In DNA form, the CDR3 reads TGCAGTGCTAGAACTGAGGGGAAGTCACCCCTCCACTTT.

The rearrangement joins TRBV3-1 to TRBJ2-7; D is ambiguous. The V end lost 4 bases, the J end lost 2 bases, and 15 bases lay between the germline ends. Germline CDR1 and CDR2: LGHDT and YNNKEL (reference sequence). This CDR3 contains 15 residues. CDR3 sequence: CASSPPDVRTYEQYF. The CDR3 DNA sequence: TGTGCCAGCAGCCCACCCGACGTGCGCACCTACGAGCAGTACTTC.

The rearrangement joins TRBV29-1 to TRBJ2-5; TRBD1 matches 7 bases. CDR1 and CDR2 from the germline V gene are SQVTM and ANQGSEA. The CDR3 extends over 14 amino acids. The junction had 12 bases not matched to a gene; V was cut back by 7 bases and J by 4 bases. The CDR3 sequence is CSADGTVKGETQYF. The CDR3 nucleotides are TGCAGCGCCGACGGGACAGTCAAGGGAGAGACCCAGTACTTC.

The chain employs TRBV9 and TRBJ2-1, with 12 bases that match TRBD1. The length of the CDR3 is 16 residues. With V trimmed by 4 bases and J by 8 bases, 10 bases remained unmatched. Looked up from germline, CDR1 is SGDLS and CDR2 is YYNGEE. For the CDR3, the DNA is TGTGCCAGCAGCTCCCCCTGGGGACAGGGGGCCTATGAGCAGTTCTTC. Protein product: CASSSPWGQGAYEQFF.

This clonotype occurred many times. The rearrangement joins TRBV12-3 or TRBV12-4 to TRBJ2-1, with TRBD2 identical over 9 bases. The CDR3 extends over 15 amino acids. J gave up 1 base and V 3 bases, and 1 base lay outside the gene matches. In nucleotides, the CDR3 is TGTGCCAGCAGTTTGAGCGGGGGGTCCTACAATGAGCAGTTCTTC. Translating gives CASSLSGGSYNEQFF.

This CDR3 is CSVEELADTDTQYF. The CDR3 region has the DNA TGCAGCGTTGAAGAACTAGCGGACACAGATACGCAGTATTTT. The chain joins TRBV29-1 to TRBJ2-3, with 8 bases aligning to TRBD2. The trim removed 0 bases at V and 2 bases at J, leaving 1 base unmatched. Germline assignment: CDR1 SQVTM and CDR2 ANQGSEA. The CDR3 sequence is 14 residues long.

This rearrangement joins TRBV28 to TRBJ2-7; D assignment may be TRBD1 or TRBD2 (6 bases each). Per germline, CDR1 MDHEN and CDR2 SYDVKM. The CDR3 sequence is 13 residues long. The V end lost 1 base, the J end lost 6 bases, and 10 bases lay between the germline ends. CDR3: CASSLLGGAEQYF. The CDR3 DNA sequence: TGTGCCAGCAGTTTATTGGGGGGCGCCGAGCAGTACTTC.

This clonotype was seen only a few times. This chain connects TRBV6-4 to TRBJ2-2, with a weak D call TRBD1 (5 bases). Looked up from germline, CDR1 is MRHNA and CDR2 is SNTAGT. Trimming removed 5 bases from V and 2 bases from J, with 9 bases in between. The CDR3 covers 14 residues. The CDR3 is CASSRRVNTGELFF. CDR3 DNA: TGTGCCAGCAGTCGCAGGGTCAACACCGGGGAGCTGTTTTTT.

In this sample, this clonotype turned up a few times. V gene TRBV11-2 combines with J gene TRBJ2-3; D call uncertain. V lost 3 bases and J 4 bases, leaving 8 bases between the germline ends. The CDR3 has 13 residues. The V gene's germline CDR1 is SGHAT and CDR2 FQNNGV. The CDR3 region is CASSLFVSDTQYF. CDR3 coding DNA: TGTGCCAGCAGCTTGTTCGTGTCAGATACGCAGTATTTT.

The sample holds one count of this clonotype. V gene TRBV12-3 or TRBV12-4 combines with J gene TRBJ2-1, with 12 bases that match TRBD1. The trim removed 1 base at V and 7 bases at J, leaving 2 bases unmatched. The CDR3 runs to 15 residues. This chain's CDR3 is CASSLGGQGANEQFF. CDR3 in DNA: TGTGCCAGCAGTTTAGGGGGACAGGGGGCGAATGAGCAGTTCTTC.

The sample holds many counts of this clonotype. This sequence joins TRBV20-1 and TRBJ2-5; TRBD2 matches 10 bases. Per the germline V gene, CDR1 is DFQATT and CDR2 is SNEGSKA (reference sequence). The CDR3 runs to 14 residues. In DNA form, the CDR3 reads TGCAGCGGAACTAGCGGGGAGGGCCAAGAGACCCAGTACTTC. It codes for CSGTSGEGQETQYF.

As DNA, the CDR3 is TGTGCCAGCAGTGGCGCAGGAGAGTACGAGCAGTACTTC. This translates into CASSGAGEYEQYF. The genes are TRBV2 and TRBJ2-7; D unresolved. The germline V and J ends were trimmed by 4 bases and 4 bases, with 11 bases remaining between them. Germline V gives CDR1 SNHLY, CDR2 FYNNEI. CDR3 length: 13 amino acids.

This clonotype was counted between two and nine times. The V call is TRBV4-1, the J call TRBJ2-7; D unclear. The CDR3 extends over 15 amino acids. V was trimmed by 0 bases and J by 3 bases, leaving 12 bases between them. CDR1 and CDR2 (germline): MGHRA, YSYEKL. The CDR3 region is CASSQDGSRSYEQYF. The DNA of the CDR3 is TGCGCCAGCAGCCAAGATGGGTCCCGAAGCTACGAGCAGTACTTC.

The chain carries TRBV27 and TRBJ1-6; a possible D gene is TRBD1 (6 bases). The germline gives CDR1 MNHEY, CDR2 SMNVEV (reference sequence). The germline V and J ends were trimmed by 6 bases and 9 bases, with 15 bases remaining between them. The CDR3 covers 14 residues. For the CDR3, the DNA is TGTGCCAGCAGGACAGGCGGGAGGGGTTCACCCCTCCACTTT. Amino acid sequence: CASRTGGRGSPLHF.

The chain has TRBV12-3 or TRBV12-4 and TRBJ2-1; 7 nucleotides match TRBD1. The CDR3 totals 16 residues. The J segment lost 5 bases and the V segment lost 4 bases, leaving 11 bases of the junction unmatched. The CDR3 here is CASSWFLRGRNNEQFF. CDR3 bases: TGTGCCAGCAGTTGGTTCCTAAGGGGGCGCAACAATGAGCAGTTCTTC.

The V gene is TRBV29-1, the J gene TRBJ2-7, with D unresolved. Germline V lookup: CDR1 SQVTM, CDR2 ANQGSEA. Between the trimmed V and J ends, which lost 4 bases and 3 bases, there was a span of 10 bases. The CDR3 runs 12 residues. The CDR3 nucleotides are TGCAGCGTTGTTATTGGAAGCTACGAGCAGTACTTC. Its protein is CSVVIGSYEQYF.

This clonotype has a handful of counts. This rearrangement joins TRBV12-3 or TRBV12-4 to TRBJ2-1; 10 bases align to TRBD1. V shed 4 bases and J 2 bases; nucleotides not matched to a gene: 5. The CDR3 runs to 16 residues. Here the CDR3 DNA reads TGTGCCAGCAGTTCAGCCGGGACAGGGGCCTACAATGAGCAGTTCTTC. This gives the protein CASSSAGTGAYNEQFF.

This clonotype was counted between two and nine times. The CDR3 here is CASLMNTEAFF. DNA of the CDR3: TGTGCCAGCCTCATGAACACTGAAGCTTTCTTT. The chain combines TRBV2 with TRBJ1-1, with unresolved D. The V and J ends lost 8 bases and 0 bases respectively, with 4 bases between them. The CDR3 is made up of 11 amino acids. Germline V gene sequence: CDR1 SNHLY, CDR2 FYNNEI.

The sample holds a few counts of this clonotype. The chain is built from TRBV7-9 and TRBJ2-1; D not resolved. Germline CDR1 is SEHNR and CDR2 is FQNEAQ (reference sequence). CDR3 length equals 16 residues. The ends were cut back, 1 base at V and 6 bases at J, with 16 bases in the middle. The CDR3 region is CASSLDGTATGNEQFF. The CDR3 DNA follows: TGTGCCAGCAGCTTAGATGGCACCGCTACGGGCAATGAGCAGTTCTTC.

There are a few counts of this clonotype. This chain links TRBV20-1 with TRBJ2-7; D may be TRBD1 (5 bases). CDR1 is DFQATT and CDR2 is SNEGSKA in the germline V gene (reference sequence). This CDR3 comprises 11 residues. The V end lost 4 bases, the J end lost 5 bases, and 9 bases lay between the germline ends. The CDR3 sequence: CSAIQENEQYF. The CDR3 nucleotides are TGCAGTGCTATACAGGAAAACGAGCAGTACTTC.

The J gene is TRBJ2-7, the V gene TRBV15; weak D call: TRBD2 (6 bases). The CDR3 runs to 13 residues. Trimming pared 8 bases from V and 3 bases from J, leaving 14 bases between. The germline CDR1 and CDR2 sequences are LNHNV and YYDKDF (reference sequence). The CDR3 sequence is CATGSGDHYEQYF. CDR3 in DNA: TGTGCCACCGGCTCGGGGGATCACTACGAGCAGTACTTC.

This clonotype appeared many times. This sequence joins TRBV11-2 and TRBJ2-1, with D maybe TRBD1 (6 bases). Germline CDR1 is SGHAT and CDR2 is FQNNGV. The CDR3 covers 15 residues. V dropped 4 bases and J dropped 3 bases, with 13 bases sitting between them. The CDR3 sequence is CASSSGQQIYNEQFF. The CDR3 bases are TGTGCCAGCAGCTCGGGACAACAGATCTACAATGAGCAGTTCTTC.